The 11 T cell receptor beta chains in this list originate from one sample, sequenced in a study of cytotoxic CD8 clonotypes in ibrutinib-treated CLL. The assay was immunoSEQ multiplex PCR, and TCRdb's table has in-frame clones only and misses some. The sample has 120,000 to 150,000 clones; 85% to 95% are singletons. Sequences were derived from PBMCs, sampled after 12 months of ibrutinib treatment. The receptors here all came from a human donor with chronic lymphocytic leukemia.

V and J are TRBV2 and TRBJ2-2; a possible D gene is TRBD2 (6 bases). This CDR3 has 14 residues. Per the germline V gene, CDR1 is SNHLY and CDR2 is FYNNEI. The germline V and J ends were trimmed by 2 bases and 6 bases, with 10 bases remaining between them. CDR3 nucleotides: TGTGCCAGCAGTGAATTTCGCGGGGCCGGGGAGCTGTTTTTT. Translated, it gives CASSEFRGAGELFF.

CDR3 residues: CASRAGTGIQAKNIQYF. The DNA of the CDR3 is TGTGCCAGCAGAGCCGGGACAGGGATACAAGCCAAAAACATTCAGTACTTC. The chain couples TRBV2 to TRBJ2-4, with 9 bases lining up with TRBD1. Germline V gives CDR1 SNHLY, CDR2 FYNNEI. V lost 6 bases to trimming and J lost 0 bases; unmatched junction nucleotides: 9. The CDR3 is made up of 17 amino acids.

This rearrangement joins TRBV19 to TRBJ2-1; a weak D match, TRBD2 (5 bases). The CDR3 is made up of 14 amino acids. CDR1 and CDR2 (germline): LNHDA, SQIVND (reference sequence). Between the trimmed V and J ends, which lost 9 bases and 2 bases, there was a span of 14 bases. In nucleotides, the CDR3 is TGTGCCAGCCGAAGGGCTAGCACCTACAATGAGCAGTTCTTC. Residues: CASRRASTYNEQFF.

The chain employs TRBV18 and TRBJ1-5; 9 bases are shared with TRBD1. V was clipped by 0 bases and J by 1 base; unmatched bases: 7. The CDR3 has 18 residues. Germline CDR1 reads KGHSH; CDR2 reads LQKENI. The DNA for the CDR3 is TGTGCCAGCTCACCACCAATACAGGGGGCATTAAGCAATCAGCCCCAGCATTTT. This sequence encodes CASSPPIQGALSNQPQHF.

V gene TRBV7-9 combines with J gene TRBJ2-7, with 11 bases identical to TRBD2. Germline V gives CDR1 SEHNR, CDR2 FQNEAQ (reference sequence). The CDR3 runs to 15 residues. With V trimmed by 5 bases and J by 4 bases, 7 bases remained unmatched. This CDR3 is CASSPSLAGGYEQYF. The CDR3 DNA sequence: TGTGCCAGCAGCCCCAGTTTAGCGGGAGGGTACGAGCAGTACTTC.

The rearrangement links TRBV28 to TRBJ2-7; TRBD2 aligns across 7 bases. This CDR3 comprises 14 residues. J lost 5 bases, V lost 6 bases, and 10 bases had no gene match. CDR1 MDHEN and CDR2 SYDVKM come from the germline V gene. CDR3 loop: CASRRDYEHHEQYF. In nucleotides, the CDR3 is TGTGCCAGCAGACGGGACTACGAGCACCACGAGCAGTACTTC. Complete variable domain (other parts from reference TRBV28 and TRBJ2-7): DVKVTQSSRYLVKRTGEKVFLECVQDMDHENMFWYRQDPGLGLRLIYFSYDVKMKEKGDIPEGYSVSREKKERFSLILESASTNQTSMYLCASRRDYEHHEQYFGPGTRLTVT.

This chain joins TRBV19 and TRBJ2-5, with 10 nucleotides matching TRBD2. V was pared by 3 bases and J by 4 bases, with 5 bases of the junction left unmatched. Germline V gives CDR1 LNHDA, CDR2 SQIVND (reference sequence). CDR3 length: 15 residues. The CDR3, as DNA: TGTGCCAGTAGTATCCTCTTAGCGGGAGGAGAGACCCAGTACTTC. Residues: CASSILLAGGETQYF.

V is TRBV9 and J is TRBJ2-3, with TRBD1 identical over 10 bases. The CDR3 sequence is 16 residues long. Germline V gene lookup returns CDR1 SGDLS and CDR2 YYNGEE. V was clipped by 2 bases and J by 2 bases; unmatched bases: 5. The CDR3 here is CASSVGTGEFTDTQYF. The CDR3 DNA sequence: TGTGCCAGCAGCGTCGGGACAGGGGAATTCACAGATACGCAGTATTTT.

V gene TRBV5-4 combines with J gene TRBJ2-7; 9 bases map to TRBD2. Losses at the gene ends were 0 bases for V and 1 base for J; bases not matched to a gene: 5. Germline CDR1 reads SGHNT; CDR2 reads YYREEE (reference sequence). This CDR3 comprises 16 residues. The CDR3 spells CASSLASGARSYEQYF. CDR3 sequence (DNA): TGTGCCAGCAGCTTGGCTAGCGGGGCCAGGTCCTACGAGCAGTACTTC.

This chain connects TRBV28 to TRBJ2-3; possibly TRBD2 for D (6 bases). V lost 8 bases, J lost 0 bases, and 12 bases lay in between. This CDR3 has 14 residues. The V gene's germline CDR1 is MDHEN and CDR2 SYDVKM. This chain's CDR3 is CASYRTTSTDTQYF. In DNA, the CDR3 is TGTGCCAGCTACCGGACTACTAGCACAGATACGCAGTATTTT.

The chain links TRBV4-3 to TRBJ2-3, with 10 positions matching TRBD2. CDR3 length: 16 amino acids. J gave up 2 bases and V 2 bases, and 4 bases lay outside the gene matches. Germline V lookup: CDR1 LGHNA, CDR2 YSLEER. CDR3 sequence reads: CASSQFGTSDTDTQYF. CDR3 nucleotides: TGCGCCAGCAGCCAATTCGGGACTAGCGACACAGATACGCAGTATTTT.